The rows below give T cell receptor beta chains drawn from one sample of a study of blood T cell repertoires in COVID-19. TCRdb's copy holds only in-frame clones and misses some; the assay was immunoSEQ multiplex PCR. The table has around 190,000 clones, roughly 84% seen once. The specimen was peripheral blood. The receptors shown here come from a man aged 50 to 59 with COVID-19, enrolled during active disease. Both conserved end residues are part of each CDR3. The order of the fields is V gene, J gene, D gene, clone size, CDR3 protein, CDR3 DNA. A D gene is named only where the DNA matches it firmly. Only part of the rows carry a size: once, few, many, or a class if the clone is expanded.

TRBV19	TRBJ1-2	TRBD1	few	CASSPAAGGYGYTF	TGTGCCAGTAGTCCCGCGGCAGGGGGCTATGGCTACACCTTC
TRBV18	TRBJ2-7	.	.	CASSPPSGTYEQYF	TGTGCCAGCTCACCACCTAGCGGAACCTACGAGCAGTACTTC
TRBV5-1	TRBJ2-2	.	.	CASQSRGLTGELFF	TGCGCCAGCCAAAGCAGGGGATTGACCGGGGAGCTGTTTTTT
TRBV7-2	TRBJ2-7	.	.	CASSITSSPYEQYF	TGTGCCAGCAGCATTACTAGTTCTCCCTACGAGCAGTACTTC
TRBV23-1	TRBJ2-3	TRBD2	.	CASSWTQSIRVLAETDTQYF	TGCGCCAGCAGTTGGACCCAGTCAATCAGAGTACTAGCGGAAACAGATACGCAGTATTTT
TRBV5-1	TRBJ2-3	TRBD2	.	CASSLDVGGKDTQYF	TGCGCCAGCAGCTTGGATGTCGGGGGGAAAGATACGCAGTATTTT
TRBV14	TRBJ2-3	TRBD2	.	CASSQGLAVSAQYF	TGTGCCAGCAGCCAAGGACTAGCGGTCTCGGCGCAGTATTTT
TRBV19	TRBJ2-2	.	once	CASMRGGFSYTGELFF	TGTGCCAGTATGAGGGGGGGATTTTCGTACACCGGGGAGCTGTTTTTT
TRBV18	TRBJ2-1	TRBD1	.	CASSPSAGSGHRGQFF	TGTGCCAGCTCACCCTCAGCAGGGTCGGGCCACAGGGGGCAGTTCTTC
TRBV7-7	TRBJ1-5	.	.	CASSLDGRGEESNQPQHF	TGTGCTAGCAGCTTAGATGGTCGGGGGGAGGAAAGCAATCAGCCCCAGCATTTT
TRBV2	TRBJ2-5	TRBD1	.	CASSRDRGSGETQYF	TGTGCCAGCAGCCGGGACAGGGGGAGCGGAGAGACCCAGTACTTC
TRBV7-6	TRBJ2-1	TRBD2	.	CASSLLTSGGSYNEQFF	TGTGCCAGCAGCTTACTGACTAGCGGGGGTAGTTACAATGAGCAGTTCTTC
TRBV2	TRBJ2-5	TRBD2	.	CASRKTSGGAGVETQYF	TGTGCCAGCAGAAAGACTAGCGGGGGGGCCGGGGTTGAGACCCAGTACTTC
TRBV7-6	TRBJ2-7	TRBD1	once	CASSPQTGKYEQYF	TGTGCCAGCAGCCCCCAGACAGGGAAGTACGAGCAGTACTTC
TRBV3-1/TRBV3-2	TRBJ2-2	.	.	CASSQDGGSGTGELFF	TGTGCCAGCAGCCAAGACGGAGGGTCGGGCACCGGGGAGCTGTTTTTT
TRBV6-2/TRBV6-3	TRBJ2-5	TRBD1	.	CASSSRTGWETQYF	TGTGCCAGCAGTTCCAGGACAGGGTGGGAGACCCAGTACTTC
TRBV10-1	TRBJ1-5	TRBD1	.	CASKQRGPGGNQPQHF	TGCGCCAGCAAACAAAGGGGGCCTGGTGGCAATCAGCCCCAGCATTTT
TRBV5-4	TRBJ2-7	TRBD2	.	CASRDILAETYEQYF	TGTGCCAGCAGAGATATACTAGCGGAAACCTACGAGCAGTACTTC
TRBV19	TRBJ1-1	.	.	CASNPPSGGSAEAFF	TGTGCCAGTAATCCGCCAAGCGGGGGGTCCGCTGAAGCTTTCTTT
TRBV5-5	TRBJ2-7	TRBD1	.	CASSLRLQGLTYEQYF	TGTGCCAGCAGCTTGCGTTTACAGGGGCTAACCTACGAGCAGTACTTC
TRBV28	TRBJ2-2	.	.	CASSPQGGGTGELFF	TGTGCCAGCAGTCCTCAGGGGGGCGGCACCGGGGAGCTGTTTTTT
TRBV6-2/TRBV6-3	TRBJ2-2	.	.	CASSYSGQPTGELFF	TGTGCCAGCAGTTACTCAGGACAGCCCACCGGGGAGCTGTTTTTT